The 5 T cell receptor beta chains below all came from one sample that was sequenced in a study of T-cell memory formation after mild COVID-19. Each CDR3 protein is one row after TCRdb ran MiXCR on the 5' RACE reads. The sample carries fewer than 70,000 distinct CDR3 sequences, 8% to 9.5% recorded once. The sequencing sample was made of PBMCs or a T cell subset sorted from them (not recorded which). Every receptor here comes from a man younger than 30 who had mild COVID-19 (a few samples of this study predate the infection). Cell type and time point are not known.

This clonotype was recorded at least ten times. The CDR3 loop reads CASSSGTYSYNEQFF. CDR3 nucleotide sequence: TGCGCCAGCAGCTCCGGGACTTACTCCTACAATGAGCAGTTCTTC. V usage is TRBV5-1 and J usage is TRBJ2-1; a weak D match, TRBD2 (6 bases). The V gene lost 3 bases and the J gene lost 0 bases, with 10 bases spanning the gap. CDR3 length: 15 residues. Germline CDR1 and CDR2: SGHRS and YFSETQ.

This chain joins TRBV12-3 or TRBV12-4 and TRBJ1-1; 7 nucleotides agree with TRBD1. The CDR3 is 15 residues long. J gave up 3 bases and V 6 bases, and 10 bases lay outside the gene matches. The CDR3: CASRPSGGVHTEAFF. CDR3 bases: TGTGCCAGCAGGCCCTCAGGGGGTGTTCACACTGAAGCTTTCTTT.

Only a few counts were recorded for this clonotype. The chain couples TRBV20-1 to TRBJ1-5, with a tentative D call TRBD1 (5 bases). Germline CDR1 reads DFQATT; CDR2 reads SNEGSKA (reference sequence). The CDR3 sequence is 14 residues long. Trimming left V 6 bases short and J 0 bases short, with 12 bases between. The CDR3 loop reads CSASQADSNQPQHF. CDR3 bases: TGCAGTGCATCACAGGCAGATAGCAATCAGCCCCAGCATTTT.

This sequence joins TRBV5-1 and TRBJ1-1; D gene ambiguous. Germline CDR1 reads SGHRS; CDR2 reads YFSETQ. This CDR3 contains 14 residues. Trimming shortened V by 6 bases and J by 0 bases, and 12 bases separated the two germline ends. Here the CDR3 DNA reads TGCGCCAGCACCTCCGGGAGCATGAACACTGAAGCTTTCTTT. This codes for CASTSGSMNTEAFF.

This clonotype was counted many times. CDR3 nucleotide sequence: TGTGCCAGCAGCTTGGTTGGGCACCCTGAAGCTTTCTTT. Translating gives CASSLVGHPEAFF. This chain uses TRBV5-5 with TRBJ1-1; no reliable D call. This CDR3 comprises 13 residues. V lost 0 bases, J lost 6 bases, and 9 bases lay in between. CDR1 and CDR2 (germline): SGHKS, YYEKEE (reference sequence).